This T cell receptor (beta chain) was identified in a study of blood T cell repertoires in COVID-19. Study details: COVID-19 samples, acute and convalescent, were from the United States, Italy and Spain. Nucleic acid was either cDNA or gDNA, and it came from T cells, B-cell-depleted T cells, or PBMCs.

Participants' reported clinical history set cohort assignment. Authors' processing steps: Reference gene primer amplification gave nucleated cell count estimates. Repertoires were generated with immunoSEQ multiplex PCR, while TCRdb's copy carries only in-frame clones and drops some. V and J calls and clone size come straight from that table; D and trimming were deduced from the DNA. This table holds roughly 320,000 clones, around nine tenths found once. V lost 5 bases and J lost 2, with 22 bases in between. Germline values: CDR1 LNHDA, CDR2 SQIVND (reference sequence). The CDR3 totals 18 residues. The TCR comes from a woman between 25 and 40 years old who had been exposed to COVID-19. Sequencing was performed on PBMCs or T cells enriched from blood (not recorded which). V gene TRBV19 combines with J gene TRBJ1-3; TRBD1 is a possible D gene (6 bases). The CDR3 DNA follows: TGTGCCAGTAGTGTCCGGGACACAAGCAGAGCGCCTGGAAACACCATATATTTT. Amino acid sequence: CASSVRDTSRAPGNTIYF.